This TCR beta chain is from a study of shared clonotypes between healthy human individuals. Study-level results: The four-donor shared clonotypes exceeded non-shared clonotypes in generation probability, with non-shared ones scoring lower.

Notes on this clone: Antigen unknown.

Generated by immunoSEQ multiplex PCR, the TCRdb table keeps only in-frame clones and is missing some. The table records 550,000 to 850,000 clones, approximately 72% of them present only once. This clonotype originated in a woman between 25 and 40 years old in good health. The sequenced sample was memory CD4+ T cells sorted from blood. Subset meaning: CD45RA-negative fraction.

In DNA, the CDR3 is TGTGCCATCAGGTATGGGCAGTCCACAGATACGCAGTATTTT. This translates into CAIRYGQSTDTQYF. This sequence joins TRBV10-3 and TRBJ2-3; D is unresolved. The V end lost 6 bases, the J end lost 2 bases, and 12 bases lay between the germline ends. Looked up from germline, CDR1 is ENHRY and CDR2 is SYGVKD. This CDR3 contains 14 residues.